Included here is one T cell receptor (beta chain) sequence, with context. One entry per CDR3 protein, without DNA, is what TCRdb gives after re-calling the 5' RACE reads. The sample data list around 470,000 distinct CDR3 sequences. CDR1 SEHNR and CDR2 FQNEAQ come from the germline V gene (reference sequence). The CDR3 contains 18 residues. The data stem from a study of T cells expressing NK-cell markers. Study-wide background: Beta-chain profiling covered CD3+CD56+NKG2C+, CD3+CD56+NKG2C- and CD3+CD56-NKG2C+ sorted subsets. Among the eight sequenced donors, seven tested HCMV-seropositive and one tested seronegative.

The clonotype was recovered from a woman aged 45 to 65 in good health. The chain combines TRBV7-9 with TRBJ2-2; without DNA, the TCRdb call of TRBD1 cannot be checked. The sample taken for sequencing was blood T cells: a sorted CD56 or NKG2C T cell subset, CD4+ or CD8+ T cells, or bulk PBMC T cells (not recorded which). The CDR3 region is CASSLRLGVTTNTGELFF.